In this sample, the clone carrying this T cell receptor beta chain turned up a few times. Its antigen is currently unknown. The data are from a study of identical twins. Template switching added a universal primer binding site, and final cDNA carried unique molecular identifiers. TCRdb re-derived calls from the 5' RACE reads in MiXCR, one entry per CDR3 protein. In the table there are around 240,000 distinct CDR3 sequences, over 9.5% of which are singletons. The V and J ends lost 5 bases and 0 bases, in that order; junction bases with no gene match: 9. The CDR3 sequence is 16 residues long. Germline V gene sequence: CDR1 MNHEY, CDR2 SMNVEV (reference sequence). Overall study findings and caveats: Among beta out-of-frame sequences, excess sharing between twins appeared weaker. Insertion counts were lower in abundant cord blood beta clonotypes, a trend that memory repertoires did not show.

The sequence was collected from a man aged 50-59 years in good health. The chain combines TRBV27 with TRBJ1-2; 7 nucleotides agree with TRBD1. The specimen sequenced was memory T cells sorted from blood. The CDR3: CASSPWDSNPNYGYTF. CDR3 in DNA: TGTGCCAGCAGTCCCTGGGACAGCAACCCTAACTATGGCTACACCTTC.